This T cell receptor (beta chain) comes out of a study of T cells expressing NK-cell markers. Study context: Of eight sequenced donors, seven were HCMV-seropositive and one HCMV-seronegative.

TCR beta cDNA was made by 5'RACE template switching with UMIs. TCRdb re-called the 5' RACE reads and gives one entry per CDR3 protein, without DNA. The table counts about 430,000 distinct CDR3 sequences; roughly 1.4% lies in the top ten. The CDR3 totals 15 residues. The V gene's germline CDR1 is SGHAT and CDR2 FQDESV (reference sequence). Regarding the study as a whole: NKG2C+ dominant clonotype frequencies in 6 or 7 donors were roughly 1.0-7.5% of CD8+ T cells.

About this clonotype itself: Its antigen is currently unknown.

Material for sequencing was blood T cells: a sorted CD56 or NKG2C T cell subset, CD4+ or CD8+ T cells, or bulk PBMC T cells (not recorded which). The clonotype comes from a woman aged 45-65 years in good health. V and J are TRBV11-1 and TRBJ2-3; the TRBD1 assignment by TCRdb is unverifiable without DNA. CDR3 in amino acids: CASSLWGIIPNTQYF.